Given below is one T cell receptor (beta chain) in context. No antigen is known for it. Since a much larger clone is just one base distant, this may be a read error. The data belong to a study of T cell repertoires in cytomegalovirus infection. Study-level background: CMV epitopes that were recently identified and HLA-C-restricted were used alongside well-studied HLA-B-restricted ones. CMV infection and matching HLA type were both indicated by public TCR beta signatures. Findings of the study overall: In two of eight donors, the top clonotype was HLA-C-restricted CMV-specific.

TCRdb reanalysed the reads using MiXCR and keeps one entry per CDR3 protein. Of about 100,000 distinct CDR3 sequences listed, 25% to 35% are singletons. Germline V lookup: CDR1 MGHRA, CDR2 YSYEKL. The CDR3 consists of 16 residues. The sequenced sample was CD8+ T cells from cultured PBMCs, obtained from culture after CMV antigen stimulation. This sequence joins TRBV4-1 and TRBJ2-3, with 9 positions matching TRBD1. The origin of this receptor is a human donor in good health (CMV status not recorded). Some clones in this sample may be carry-over from other donors' samples. CDR3 region: CANSPLRDRVSDTQYF. The CDR3 DNA reads TGTGCCAACAGCCCGTTGCGGGACAGGGTTTCGGATACGCAGTATTTT.